The clone carrying this TCR beta chain was seen a few times. Its antigen is still unknown. The data derive from a study of T cell repertoires in cytomegalovirus infection. TCRdb reanalysed the reads using MiXCR and keeps one entry per CDR3 protein. The data contain roughly 920,000 distinct CDR3 sequences, roughly a third of them seen just once; the ten biggest clones take up roughly 13%. The CDR3 runs 13 residues. Germline V gene data show CDR1 as LNHDA and CDR2 as SQIVND (reference sequence). Trimming pared 3 bases from V and 0 bases from J, leaving 5 bases between. V is TRBV19 and J is TRBJ1-1, with no clear D. The TCR comes from a human donor in good health (CMV status not recorded). Some clones in this sample may be carry-over from other donors' samples. Material: cultured CD8+ T cells from PBMCs, obtained from culture after CMV antigen stimulation. The CDR3 loop is CASSMSVNTEAFF. The DNA of the CDR3 is TGTGCCAGTAGTATGTCGGTGAACACTGAAGCTTTCTTT.